Below are 25 T cell receptor beta chains sequenced from a single sample in a study of early T cells in non-severe SARS-CoV-2 infection. A single record per CDR3 protein comes from TCRdb applying MiXCR to the 5' RACE reads. The repertoire holds approximately 26,000 distinct CDR3 sequences, 5.1% seen once, with 2.6% in the top ten. The source material was whole blood. The receptor set was obtained from an adult who was a healthcare worker with PCR-confirmed SARS-CoV-2 infection or an uninfected control (not recorded which).

This clonotype was counted at least ten times. The chain combines TRBV6-6 with TRBJ2-7; no firm D call. V was clipped by 8 bases and J by 3 bases, with 11 bases between them. Germline V CDR1 and CDR2: MNHNY, SVGAGI (reference sequence). This CDR3 is 12 amino acids long. CDR3 loop: CASGDVSYEQYF. In DNA, the CDR3 is TGTGCCAGCGGTGACGTAAGCTACGAGCAGTACTTC.

This rearrangement joins TRBV11-1 to TRBJ2-2; TRBD1 matches at 7 bases. CDR1 and CDR2 (germline): SGHAT, FQDESV (reference sequence). Trimming cost V 1 base and J 7 bases; bases outside gene matches: 6. The CDR3 length is 15 residues. CDR3 in DNA: TGTGCCAGCAGCTTAGGCGCAGGGGGAAACGGGGAGCTGTTTTTT. It translates to CASSLGAGGNGELFF.

In its sample, this clonotype was seen many times. The CDR3 loop is CSAGRDSYEQYF. The CDR3 DNA follows: TGCAGTGCCGGACGGGACTCTTACGAGCAGTACTTC. The chain carries TRBV20-1 and TRBJ2-7, with D possibly matching TRBD2 (6 bases). V lost 6 bases and J lost 4, with 13 bases in between. Germline-derived CDR1 and CDR2 are DFQATT and SNEGSKA (reference sequence). This CDR3 has 12 residues.

This clonotype was observed at least ten times. The chain combines TRBV5-6 with TRBJ2-1; D tentatively reads TRBD1 or TRBD2 (5 bases each). Trimming cost V 4 bases and J 8 bases, with 25 bases left between them. Germline CDR1 reads SGHDT; CDR2 reads YYEEEE. The CDR3 length is 17 residues. The CDR3 here is CASSPWVNTNRGDEQFF. The CDR3 nucleotides read TGTGCCAGCAGCCCGTGGGTCAACACGAATAGAGGGGATGAGCAGTTCTTC.

The chain recombines TRBV20-1 with TRBJ1-5; D unclear. The CDR3 contains 12 residues. V was trimmed by 5 bases and J by 4 bases, leaving 9 bases between them. Germline assignment: CDR1 DFQATT and CDR2 SNEGSKA (reference sequence). In DNA form, the CDR3 reads TGCAGTGCTGGGCCCATTAATCAGCCCCAGCATTTT. This translates into CSAGPINQPQHF.

Many counts were recorded for this clonotype. The chain is built from TRBV6-5 and TRBJ2-7, with 13 nucleotides matching TRBD2. In germline, CDR1 is MNHEY, CDR2 SVGAGI. The CDR3 totals 17 residues. V gave up 0 bases and J gave up 3 bases; unmatched junction bases: 5. This chain's CDR3 is CASSYSGLAGVGYEQYF. In DNA, the CDR3 is TGTGCCAGCAGTTACTCCGGACTAGCGGGAGTAGGCTACGAGCAGTACTTC.

This clonotype is medium-sized (0.01 to 0.1%). The chain joins TRBV11-1 to TRBJ2-7; 7 positions match TRBD2. V was pared by 0 bases and J by 4 bases, with 6 bases of the junction left unmatched. Germline assignment: CDR1 SGHAT and CDR2 FQDESV (reference sequence). The CDR3 consists of 15 residues. This CDR3 is CASSLAGGPLYEQYF. The CDR3 DNA sequence: TGTGCCAGCAGCTTAGCGGGAGGGCCGTTGTACGAGCAGTACTTC.

This clonotype was counted at least ten times. The V and J genes are TRBV15 and TRBJ1-5; perhaps TRBD1 as D (6 bases). CDR3 size: 15 residues. Trimming cost V 5 bases and J 1 base, with 12 bases left between them. Germline CDR1 LNHNV, CDR2 YYDKDF (reference sequence). CDR3 in amino acids: CATSLRRGSNQPQHF. The CDR3 bases are TGTGCCACCAGCCTCCGCAGGGGAAGCAATCAGCCCCAGCATTTT. Full variable domain (outside the CDR3, taken from reference TRBV15 and TRBJ1-5): DAMVIQNPRYQVTQFGKPVTLSCSQTLNHNVMYWYQQKSSQAPKLLFHYYDKDFNNEADTPDNFQSRRPNTSFCFLDIRSPGLGDTAMYLCATSLRRGSNQPQHFGDGTRLSIL.

This clonotype was counted ten times or more. This rearrangement joins TRBV20-1 to TRBJ1-2, with 7 nucleotides matching TRBD1. With V trimmed by 5 bases and J by 6 bases, 12 bases remained unmatched. The CDR3 consists of 14 residues. Germline CDR1 reads DFQATT; CDR2 reads SNEGSKA (reference sequence). DNA of the CDR3: TGCAGTGCTCCTAGGACCGGGACAGTAGATGGCTACACCTTC. It encodes CSAPRTGTVDGYTF.

There are a few counts of this clonotype. The V gene is TRBV28, the J gene TRBJ1-4; D may be TRBD1 (5 bases). Per the germline V gene, CDR1 is MDHEN and CDR2 is SYDVKM. The CDR3 totals 14 residues. V was pared by 10 bases and J by 4 bases, with 16 bases between. The CDR3 spells CATGSGFFNEKLFF. CDR3 in DNA: TGTGCCACCGGATCAGGGTTCTTTAATGAAAAACTGTTTTTT.

CDR3 protein: CASSPLTVTSSLGNTIYF. The CDR3 DNA reads TGTGCCAGCTCACCACTGACCGTGACATCTAGCCTTGGAAACACCATATATTTT. The gene calls are TRBV18 and TRBJ1-3, with unresolved D. Trimming took off 1 base at V and 3 bases at J, with 19 bases between the two ends. CDR3 length: 18 residues. From germline, CDR1 is KGHSH and CDR2 LQKENI.

This clonotype was seen ten or more times. This chain joins TRBV11-2 and TRBJ1-1; D remains ambiguous. V was shortened by 0 bases and J by 1 base, with 9 bases between the two germline ends. This CDR3 region has 15 residues. The germline CDR1 and CDR2 sequences are SGHAT and FQNNGV. CDR3 DNA sequence: TGTGCCAGCAGCTTAGACTGGGGATCGAACACTGAAGCTTTCTTT. Its protein is CASSLDWGSNTEAFF.

This clonotype was observed many times. The gene calls are TRBV12-5 and TRBJ1-5; the D is unclear. The CDR3 is made up of 16 amino acids. CDR1 and CDR2 from the germline V gene are LGHNT and FRNRAP. V was clipped by 7 bases and J by 4 bases, with 20 bases between them. As DNA, the CDR3 is TGTGCTAGTGCCCTATCTGGACTCCCGGGGAATCAGCCCCAGCATTTT. Protein product: CASALSGLPGNQPQHF.

This clonotype has more than one count but fewer than ten. V gene TRBV7-6 combines with J gene TRBJ1-1, with TRBD1 matching 7 bases. The J segment lost 4 bases and the V segment lost 4 bases, leaving 3 bases of the junction unmatched. This CDR3 is built from 13 residues. Germline V gene sequence: CDR1 SGHVS, CDR2 FNYEAQ. CDR3 sequence: CASSSRGVTEAFF. In DNA form, the CDR3 reads TGTGCCAGCAGCTCCAGGGGGGTCACTGAAGCTTTCTTT.

This clonotype came up many times. The chain has TRBV3-1 and TRBJ2-3; TRBD2 might be the D (5 bases). Looked up from germline, CDR1 is LGHDT and CDR2 is YNNKEL (reference sequence). The V gene lost 4 bases and the J gene lost 4 bases, with 6 bases spanning the gap. There are 12 residues in the CDR3. CDR3 sequence: CASSPGADTQYF. In DNA form, the CDR3 reads TGTGCCAGCAGCCCCGGGGCAGATACGCAGTATTTT.

This clonotype has ten or more counts. J is TRBJ2-7 and V is TRBV20-1; TRBD1 or TRBD2 may be the D gene (5 bases each). In germline, CDR1 is DFQATT, CDR2 SNEGSKA (reference sequence). V lost 4 bases and J lost 1, with 11 bases in between. This CDR3 spans 13 amino acids. The CDR3 coding sequence is TGCAGTGCTAACCATGGGGGATCCTACGAGCAGTACTTC. Amino acids: CSANHGGSYEQYF.

This clonotype occurred many times. The rearrangement links TRBV7-3 to TRBJ2-3; D may match TRBD1 or TRBD2 (5 bases each). This CDR3 is 13 amino acids long. Germline V lookup: CDR1 SGHTA, CDR2 FQGTGA. V was trimmed by 4 bases and J by 2 bases, leaving 7 bases between them. The CDR3 spells CASSSGATDTQYF. The CDR3 nucleotides read TGTGCCAGCAGCTCCGGGGCCACAGATACGCAGTATTTT.

The chain carries TRBV5-4 and TRBJ1-2; D is perhaps TRBD1 (5 bases). Germline V gene data show CDR1 as SGHNT and CDR2 as YYREEE (reference sequence). The CDR3 totals 17 residues. Trimming stripped 1 base from V and 1 base from J, with 17 bases between. DNA for the CDR3: TGTGCCAGCAGCTTGAGGGGTCAGGGAACTTTTAACTATGGCTACACCTTC. Translation gives CASSLRGQGTFNYGYTF.

A few counts support this clonotype. The chain joins TRBV11-3 to TRBJ2-7; no definite D call. CDR3 length: 14 amino acids. Trimming removed 2 bases from V and 2 bases from J, with 10 bases in between. Germline values: CDR1 SGHNT, CDR2 YENEEA. The CDR3 DNA reads as TGTGCCAGCAGCTTAAGAACTACTACCTACGAGCAGTACTTC. Translation gives CASSLRTTTYEQYF.

This clonotype was detected many times. J is TRBJ2-2 and V is TRBV12-3 or TRBV12-4; D may be TRBD2 (6 bases). V was shortened by 6 bases and J by 1 base, with 12 bases between the two germline ends. The CDR3 length is 15 residues. The CDR3, as DNA: TGTGCCAGCAGGGGGCGGGGTCGGAACACCGGGGAGCTGTTTTTT. This sequence encodes CASRGRGRNTGELFF.

The table lists this clonotype with a few counts. The chain employs TRBV25-1 and TRBJ1-2; D call uncertain. Germline CDR1 MGHDK, CDR2 SYGVNS. The CDR3 sequence is 15 residues long. The germline V and J ends were trimmed by 4 bases and 8 bases, with 20 bases remaining between them. DNA for the CDR3: TGTGCCAGCAGTGGTCAAGACGGAAGAGAGGGAGGCTACACCTTC. It translates to CASSGQDGREGGYTF.

Many counts were recorded for this clonotype. The V call is TRBV11-2, the J call TRBJ2-5, with 7 bases matching TRBD1. With 1 base clipped from V and 1 base from J, the junction kept 3 bases outside the gene matches. Germline V gene data show CDR1 as SGHAT and CDR2 as FQNNGV. This CDR3 comprises 15 residues. CDR3 coding DNA: TGTGCCAGCAGCTTAGTTACAGGGGTCCAAGAGACCCAGTACTTC. Protein product: CASSLVTGVQETQYF.

Many counts were recorded for this clonotype. The chain combines TRBV5-1 with TRBJ2-7; 10 bases align to TRBD1. The J segment lost 7 bases and the V segment lost 3 bases, leaving 13 bases of the junction unmatched. Germline values: CDR1 SGHRS, CDR2 YFSETQ. The CDR3 extends over 16 amino acids. The CDR3 here is CASSYSTGQGSGEQYF. CDR3 in DNA: TGCGCCAGCAGCTACTCCACGGGACAGGGGTCGGGAGAGCAGTACTTC.

By sample fraction, this clonotype is medium-sized. The chain is built from TRBV7-2 and TRBJ2-7, with 10 bases fitting TRBD2. The CDR3 runs 16 residues. The ends lost 5 bases at V and 6 bases at J; junction bases unmatched: 13. Germline V CDR1 and CDR2: SGHTA, FQGNSA. CDR3 amino acids: CASSPPSGSWASEQYF. CDR3 bases: TGTGCCAGCAGCCCCCCTAGCGGGAGTTGGGCTAGCGAGCAGTACTTC.

This clonotype was seen more than once but under ten times. V usage is TRBV7-8 and J usage is TRBJ1-1, with 9 bases aligning to TRBD1. V lost 6 bases, J lost 5 bases, and 4 bases stayed unmatched. Per the germline V gene, CDR1 is SGHVS and CDR2 is FQNEAQ. The CDR3 sequence is 13 residues long. The CDR3 DNA is TGTGCCAGCAGACTGGGGACAGGGACTGAAGCTTTCTTT. Protein: CASRLGTGTEAFF.